Following are 15 T cell receptor beta chains from one sample sequenced in a study of T cell repertoires in cytomegalovirus infection (dated by TCRdb to about 2019). The treatment or condition label here, explained by the study, means: in vitro stimulation with specific CMV peptide epitopes to enrich CMV-specific T cells. For sequencing, an Illumina HiSeq 1500 was employed. TCRdb applied fastp at Q25 and MiXCR to the public reads, then kept only in-frame beta chains. Rows merge per CDR3 protein into single entries with the most common DNA and genes. This sample lists some 270,000 distinct CDR3 sequences; about 20% were detected once. Roughly a fifth of the sample belongs to the ten largest clones. What these receptors recognize is not known. Here the sequenced sample was cultured PBMCs, taken from culture after CMV antigen stimulation. The receptor source for this set is a human donor in good health (CMV status not recorded). Some clones in this sample may be carry-over from other donors' samples.

This clonotype was found many times. The genes are TRBV7-9 and TRBJ1-6, with a tentative D call TRBD1 (5 bases). Germline-derived CDR1 and CDR2 are SEHNR and FQNEAQ (reference sequence). Trimming removed 7 bases from V and 8 bases from J, with 9 bases in between. This CDR3 is built from 12 residues. The CDR3 nucleotides read TGTGCCAGCACTCTAGGGGATTCACCCCTCCACTTT. This codes for CASTLGDSPLHF.

This clonotype was counted at least ten times. The V and J genes are TRBV7-9 and TRBJ2-7, with D perhaps TRBD1 (6 bases). CDR1 and CDR2 (germline): SEHNR, FQNEAQ (reference sequence). V was trimmed by 5 bases and J by 2 bases, leaving 16 bases between them. CDR3 size: 15 residues. The CDR3 protein is CASSPWDTPAYEQYF. DNA of the CDR3: TGTGCCAGCAGCCCGTGGGACACCCCCGCCTACGAGCAGTACTTC.

The table lists this clonotype with a few counts. This rearrangement joins TRBV29-1 to TRBJ2-2; a weak D match, TRBD2 (7 bases). V was trimmed by 6 bases and J by 4 bases, leaving 15 bases between them. Per the germline V gene, CDR1 is SQVTM and CDR2 is ANQGSEA. This CDR3 is 14 amino acids long. CDR3 sequence reads: CSVGGPGATGELFF. The CDR3 DNA reads as TGCAGCGTCGGGGGGCCGGGGGCCACCGGGGAGCTGTTTTTT.

The chain recombines TRBV7-3 with TRBJ2-5; D unresolved. Trimming pared 8 bases from V and 10 bases from J, leaving 11 bases between. The CDR3 extends over 10 amino acids. Germline CDR1 SGHTA, CDR2 FQGTGA. The CDR3, as DNA: TGTGCCAGCCCCCCTTTTGACCAGTACTTC. It encodes CASPPFDQYF.

This clonotype has ten or more counts. The chain uses TRBV11-3 and TRBJ2-1; 10 nucleotides match TRBD2. CDR1 is SGHNT and CDR2 is YENEEA in the germline V gene. Trimming cost V 1 base and J 4 bases; bases outside gene matches: 16. The CDR3 runs 20 residues. CDR3 amino acids: CASSLGPSSLAGGPYNEQFF. DNA for the CDR3: TGTGCCAGCAGCTTAGGCCCCTCAAGTTTAGCGGGAGGACCATACAATGAGCAGTTCTTC.

The CDR3 DNA reads as TGTGCCAGCAGCCCGGGGACTAGTGTCGGCGGAGGTGAGCAGTTCTTC. It yields the protein CASSPGTSVGGGEQFF. The V gene is TRBV9, the J gene TRBJ2-1; the match to TRBD2 covers 8 bases. The CDR3 runs 16 residues. The germline gives CDR1 SGDLS, CDR2 YYNGEE. Germline trimming cut 4 bases from V and 9 bases from J; bases unmatched to any gene: 15.

A few counts support this clonotype. The chain combines TRBV19 with TRBJ2-6; no reliable D call. Germline V gives CDR1 LNHDA, CDR2 SQIVND (reference sequence). Trimming took 8 bases from V and 2 from J, leaving 16 bases between them. CDR3 size: 16 residues. The CDR3 spells CASQNVGKTGANVLTF. Here the CDR3 DNA reads TGTGCCAGTCAAAATGTTGGTAAAACTGGGGCCAACGTCCTGACTTTC. The full variable domain, completed using reference TRBV19 and TRBJ2-6, is DGGITQSPKYLFRKEGQNVTLSCEQNLNHDAMYWYRQDPGQGLRLIYYSQIVNDFQKGDIAEGYSVSREKKESFPLTVTSAQKNPTAFYLCASQNVGKTGANVLTFGAGSRLTVL.

Here the CDR3 DNA reads TGTGCCAGCAGCGCGGAGGTGGAGCTGTTTTTT. This encodes CASSAEVELFF. The chain links TRBV9 to TRBJ2-2; D is possibly TRBD2 (5 bases). Per germline, CDR1 SGDLS and CDR2 YYNGEE. V lost 3 bases, J lost 10 bases, and 7 bases lay in between. CDR3 size: 11 residues.

The chain joins TRBV5-4 to TRBJ2-1, with 9 positions matching TRBD1. V was pared by 4 bases and J by 10 bases, with 3 bases of the junction left unmatched. The germline V gene encodes CDR1 SGHNT and CDR2 YYREEE (reference sequence). CDR3 size: 12 residues. The CDR3 protein is CASSGTGREQFF. CDR3 coding DNA: TGTGCCAGCAGCGGGACAGGGCGAGAGCAGTTCTTC.

This chain connects TRBV4-2 to TRBJ2-7; TRBD2 aligns across 13 bases. This CDR3 has 20 amino acids. CDR1 LGHNA and CDR2 YNFKEQ come from the germline V gene. V was pared by 4 bases and J by 2 bases, with 17 bases of the junction left unmatched. As DNA, the CDR3 is TGTGCCAGCAGCCCCATCGGAGGCGGACTAGCGGGAGTTAGCCCCTACGAGCAGTACTTC. Translated: CASSPIGGGLAGVSPYEQYF.

V usage is TRBV4-3 and J usage is TRBJ2-7; 11 bases fit TRBD1. The CDR3 is made up of 15 amino acids. Germline V lookup: CDR1 LGHNA, CDR2 YSLEER. Losses at the gene ends were 0 bases for V and 6 bases for J; bases not matched to a gene: 4. CDR3 bases: TGCGCCAGCAGCCAAGACGGGACAGGGGGACTCGAGCAGTACTTC. Translating it yields CASSQDGTGGLEQYF.

CDR3 sequence (DNA): TGTGCCAGCAGCTTATCGATAGCGGGAGGGGAGACCCAGTACTTC. It codes for CASSLSIAGGETQYF. The rearrangement uses TRBV7-2 and TRBJ2-5, with TRBD2 identical over 11 bases. The germline V gene encodes CDR1 SGHTA and CDR2 FQGNSA. The CDR3 is made up of 15 amino acids. V trimming: 2 bases; J trimming: 5 bases; junction bases outside the gene matches: 4.

The V and J genes are TRBV6-2 or TRBV6-3 and TRBJ2-7; the match to TRBD2 covers 16 bases. The CDR3 has 16 amino acids. CDR1 MNHEY and CDR2 SVGEGT come from the germline V gene. V lost 5 bases and J lost 5; bases outside the gene matches: 6. CDR3 coding DNA: TGTGCCAGCAGTCACGGGACTAGCGGGAGGGCCCACGAGCAGTACGTC. This codes for CASSHGTSGRAHEQYV.

This clonotype occurred many times. The rearrangement links TRBV7-2 to TRBJ2-2; D call uncertain. The CDR3 is 15 amino acids. CDR1 is SGHTA and CDR2 is FQGNSA in the germline V gene. The ends were cut back, 3 bases at V and 0 bases at J, with 8 bases in the middle. CDR3: CASSLSLPNTGELFF. CDR3 sequence (DNA): TGTGCCAGCAGCTTGTCCCTCCCGAACACCGGGGAGCTGTTTTTT.

J is TRBJ1-1 and V is TRBV30, with no clear D. Germline V gene sequence: CDR1 GTSNPN, CDR2 SVGIG (reference sequence). Trimming cost V 7 bases and J 1 base, with 13 bases left between them. The CDR3 covers 13 residues. CDR3 region: CASDGPGNTEAFF. DNA for the CDR3: TGTGCCTCAGACGGACCAGGGAACACTGAAGCTTTCTTT.